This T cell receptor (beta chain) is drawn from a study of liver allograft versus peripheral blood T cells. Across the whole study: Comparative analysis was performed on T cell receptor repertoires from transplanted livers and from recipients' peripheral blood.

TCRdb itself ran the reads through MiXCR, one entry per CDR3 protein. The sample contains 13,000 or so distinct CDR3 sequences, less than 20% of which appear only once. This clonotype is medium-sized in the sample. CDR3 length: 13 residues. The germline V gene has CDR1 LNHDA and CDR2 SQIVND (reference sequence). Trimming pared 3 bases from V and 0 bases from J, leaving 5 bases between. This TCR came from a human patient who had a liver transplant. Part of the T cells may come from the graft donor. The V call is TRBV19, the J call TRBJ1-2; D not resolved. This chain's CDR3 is CASSIGTNYGYTF. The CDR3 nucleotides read TGTGCCAGTAGTATTGGGACTAACTATGGCTACACCTTC.